The subject of this entry is one T cell receptor (beta chain). CDR1 and CDR2 (germline): KGHSH, LQKENI. This CDR3 contains 14 residues. Deletions cut 3 bases from V and 0 bases from J, with 8 bases between. This sample was included in a study of shared clonotypes between healthy human individuals. Authors' processing steps: ImmunoSEQ supplied junction-only sequences lacking quality scores, so filtering was different. This table comes from immunoSEQ multiplex PCR, and its TCRdb copy is limited to in-frame clones, with some not included. V and J calls and clone size come straight from that table; D and trimming were deduced from the DNA. This repertoire shows 2 million to 3 million clones, about 92% found once; its top ten account for around 0.14%. Partitioning of CD4+ cells yielded a CD45RA+ naive subset and a CD45RA-negative memory subset.

This chain uses TRBV18 with TRBJ2-5; D unclear. Source material: naive CD4+ T cells sorted from blood. Subset defined: CD45RA+ positively selected. This TCR derives from a man aged 18 to 29 in good health. In nucleotides, the CDR3 is TGTGCCAGCTCACCGCTAGGACACCAAGAGACCCAGTACTTC. It codes for CASSPLGHQETQYF. Looking up the rest from reference TRBV18 and TRBJ2-5 gives the full variable domain: NAGVMQNPRHLVRRRGQEARLRCSPMKGHSHVYWYRQLPEEGLKFMVYLQKENIIDESGMPKERFSAEFPKEGPSILRIQQVVRGDSAAYFCASSPLGHQETQYFGPGTRLLVL.